One sample yielded the 25 T cell receptor beta chains listed below, sequenced in a study of cytomegalovirus exposure and HLA in healthy donors (dated by TCRdb to about 2017). Receptor libraries were prepared by the immunoSEQ multiplex PCR assay. For the multiplex PCR, a mixture combining 60 forward primers for TCR Vbeta segments and 13 reverse primers for TCR Jbeta segments was used. TCRdb retrieved this table from immuneACCESS and kept in-frame rearrangements only. Not all clones are present; in checked studies, unresolved V genes account for under half, and no reason is known for the remainder. Counted in this sample were about 140,000 clones; about 84% of them appeared once. The ten largest clones add up to 2% to 3% of the sample. The sequenced sample consisted of PBMCs. The receptors come from a man between 45 and 60 years old in good health and CMV-seronegative.

This clone was detected once. V gene TRBV27 combines with J gene TRBJ1-2; D possibly corresponds to TRBD1 (6 bases). Looked up from germline, CDR1 is MNHEY and CDR2 is SMNVEV (reference sequence). The CDR3 length is 13 residues. Trimming cost V 5 bases and J 7 bases, with 14 bases left between them. Here the CDR3 reads CASSQQGNSGYTF. The CDR3 coding sequence is TGTGCCAGCAGTCAACAGGGCAACAGTGGCTACACCTTC.

This rearrangement joins TRBV6-5 to TRBJ2-7, with 7 bases that match TRBD2. CDR1 and CDR2 (germline): MNHEY, SVGAGI. V lost 0 bases and J lost 4; bases outside the gene matches: 9. The CDR3 spans 16 residues. The CDR3 DNA sequence: TGTGCCAGCAGTTACTCGATTACCGGGAGGTTGTACGAGCAGTACTTC. This codes for CASSYSITGRLYEQYF.

The V call is TRBV12-5, the J call TRBJ1-1; TRBD1 matches 10 bases. CDR1 LGHNT and CDR2 FRNRAP come from the germline V gene. Trimming at V came to 2 bases and at J to 7 bases, leaving 10 bases not matched to a gene. The CDR3 runs to 16 residues. CDR3 sequence reads: CASGLYPGTGDFEAFF. CDR3 in DNA: TGTGCTAGTGGTTTGTATCCCGGGACAGGGGACTTTGAAGCTTTCTTT.

This clone occurred a few times. The rearrangement links TRBV18 to TRBJ2-7, with a possible D match to TRBD2 (6 bases). Trimming pared 6 bases from V and 6 bases from J, leaving 12 bases between. CDR1 and CDR2 (germline): KGHSH, LQKENI. This CDR3 region has 12 residues. The CDR3: CASSGGEAEQYF. CDR3 bases: TGTGCCAGCTCTGGAGGGGAAGCCGAGCAGTACTTC.

In DNA form, the CDR3 reads TGTGCCAGCTCTCCCCTCAGGGGTCATGATGGCTACACCTTC. This sequence encodes CASSPLRGHDGYTF. This rearrangement joins TRBV18 to TRBJ1-2, with D tentatively TRBD1 (6 bases). The CDR3 consists of 14 residues. Germline CDR1 KGHSH, CDR2 LQKENI. Trimming removed 6 bases at V and 6 bases at J, with 17 bases between.

This sequence joins TRBV19 and TRBJ2-7; 8 positions match TRBD1. Germline V CDR1 and CDR2: LNHDA, SQIVND (reference sequence). V gave up 11 bases and J gave up 2 bases; unmatched junction bases: 8. This CDR3 comprises 13 residues. CDR3 sequence: CAVGGTGPYEQYF. In DNA form, the CDR3 reads TGTGCCGTAGGGGGGACAGGACCCTACGAGCAGTACTTC.

The chain employs TRBV6-5 and TRBJ2-7; 11 nucleotides agree with TRBD1. The CDR3 runs 14 residues. The germline V gene encodes CDR1 MNHEY and CDR2 SVGAGI. J was trimmed by 3 bases and V by 8 bases; bases with no gene match: 6. Here the CDR3 DNA reads TGTGCCAGCGGAACCGGGACAGGGGGCTACGAGCAGTACTTC. This sequence encodes CASGTGTGGYEQYF.

In DNA, the CDR3 is TGTGCCAGCAGCTTGGGTCGGGGAGAATTAAATGAAAAACTGTTTTTT. Residues: CASSLGRGELNEKLFF. The chain joins TRBV5-6 to TRBJ1-4; unclear D gene. CDR1 and CDR2 from the germline V gene are SGHDT and YYEEEE. Trimming left V 0 bases short and J 5 bases short, with 14 bases between. The CDR3 sequence is 16 residues long. The whole variable domain, remainder taken from reference TRBV5-6 and TRBJ1-4, is DAGVTQSPTHLIKTRGQQVTLRCSPKSGHDTVSWYQQALGQGPQFIFQYYEEEERQRGNFPDRFSGHQFPNYSSELNVNALLLGDSALYLCASSLGRGELNEKLFFGSGTQLSVL.

The rearrangement links TRBV11-2 to TRBJ2-5, with a possible D match to TRBD2 (6 bases). CDR3 length: 17 residues. Trimming removed 5 bases from V and 5 bases from J, with 24 bases in between. CDR1 and CDR2 from the germline V gene are SGHAT and FQNNGV. The CDR3 region has the DNA TGTGCCAGCAGCCGAACCGGAGGGCTGGCTTTGAGGGAGACCCAGTACTTC. It codes for CASSRTGGLALRETQYF.

Only one count was recorded for this clone. The chain carries TRBV2 and TRBJ1-2; TRBD1 matches 7 bases. V gave up 4 bases and J gave up 5 bases; unmatched junction bases: 7. The CDR3 covers 14 residues. Germline values: CDR1 SNHLY, CDR2 FYNNEI. This CDR3 is CASSAGRGDYGYTF. DNA for the CDR3: TGTGCCAGCAGTGCGGGCAGGGGGGATTATGGCTACACCTTC. Supplemented by reference TRBV2 and TRBJ1-2, the full variable domain reads EPEVTQTPSHQVTQMGQEVILRCVPISNHLYFYWYRQILGQKVEFLVSFYNNEISEKSEIFDDQFSVERPDGSNFTLKIRSTKLEDSAMYFCASSAGRGDYGYTFGSGTRLTVV.

The V gene is TRBV9, the J gene TRBJ2-2, with D unclear. The V and J ends lost 0 bases and 6 bases respectively, with 15 bases between them. Per germline, CDR1 SGDLS and CDR2 YYNGEE. This CDR3 region has 16 residues. The CDR3 spells CASSVAKISSAGELFF. CDR3 in DNA: TGTGCCAGCAGCGTAGCTAAGATATCGTCCGCCGGGGAGCTGTTTTTT.

V gene TRBV6-1 combines with J gene TRBJ1-1; tentatively, D is TRBD1 (5 bases). V gave up 0 bases and J gave up 1 base, with 18 bases separating them. This CDR3 region has 18 residues. From germline, CDR1 is MNHNS and CDR2 SASEGT. Written as DNA, the CDR3 is TGTGCCAGCAGTGAAGCGCTTCCATACGCAACAGGGAACACTGAAGCTTTCTTT. Translating gives CASSEALPYATGNTEAFF.

This clone has a single count. The rearrangement uses TRBV28 and TRBJ2-1; 8 bases fit TRBD2. The germline V gene has CDR1 MDHEN and CDR2 SYDVKM. V lost 5 bases and J lost 8; bases outside the gene matches: 11. This CDR3 region has 15 residues. DNA of the CDR3: TGTGCCAGCAGTCCGATCGGGACTAGTCTCGATGAGCAGTTCTTC. Translated, it gives CASSPIGTSLDEQFF. The complete variable domain, with remaining parts taken from reference TRBV28 and TRBJ2-1, reads DVKVTQSSRYLVKRTGEKVFLECVQDMDHENMFWYRQDPGLGLRLIYFSYDVKMKEKGDIPEGYSVSREKKERFSLILESASTNQTSMYLCASSPIGTSLDEQFFGPGTRLTVL.

The V and J genes are TRBV6-5 and TRBJ1-1; weak D call: TRBD1 (5 bases). Germline lookup yields CDR1 MNHEY and CDR2 SVGAGI. The ends were cut back, 6 bases at V and 0 bases at J, with 8 bases in the middle. The CDR3 length is 13 residues. CDR3 in DNA: TGTGCCAGCAGAGACAGTCTGAACACTGAAGCTTTCTTT. This codes for CASRDSLNTEAFF.

The V and J genes are TRBV5-6 and TRBJ1-2; D unresolved. The CDR3 runs to 13 residues. V was clipped by 6 bases and J by 2 bases, with 11 bases between them. CDR1 SGHDT and CDR2 YYEEEE come from the germline V gene. The CDR3 loop is CASKKERNYGYTF. CDR3 sequence (DNA): TGTGCCAGCAAGAAGGAGAGGAACTATGGCTACACCTTC.

V gene TRBV30 combines with J gene TRBJ2-7, with TRBD1 as a possible D gene (5 bases). V lost 3 bases to trimming and J lost 3 bases, with 9 bases between them. From germline, CDR1 is GTSNPN and CDR2 SVGIG (reference sequence). The CDR3 consists of 12 residues. In nucleotides, the CDR3 is TGTGCCTGGAGGTCGACAGACTACGAGCAGTACTTC. Protein product: CAWRSTDYEQYF.

The CDR3 spells CARPRPPVGNTEAFF. In DNA, the CDR3 is TGTGCCCGCCCGAGGCCGCCTGTGGGTAACACTGAAGCTTTCTTT. The chain links TRBV5-3 to TRBJ1-1; D uncertain. TRBV5-3 counts as an open reading frame of uncertain function. The CDR3 length is 15 residues. V lost 10 bases to trimming and J lost 2 bases, with 21 bases between them.

This clone has a handful of counts. The chain is built from TRBV4-1 and TRBJ1-1, with 7 bases identical to TRBD1. This CDR3 region has 15 residues. After removal of 3 bases from V and 10 bases from J, the junction contained 14 bases not matched to a gene. The germline V gene encodes CDR1 MGHRA and CDR2 YSYEKL. CDR3 protein: CASSQDGNRGLRAFF. CDR3 DNA: TGCGCCAGCAGCCAGGACGGGAACAGGGGACTGCGAGCTTTCTTT.

Remarks on this clone: Germline and junction disagree at one end, which may indicate a read error. The chain joins TRBV6-4 to TRBJ2-1; the match to TRBD2 covers 12 bases. This CDR3 comprises 16 residues. CDR1 MRHNA and CDR2 SNTAGT come from the germline V gene. Here the CDR3 reads CVSSSETSGGSDEQFF. DNA for the CDR3: TGTGTCAGCAGTTCCGAGACTAGCGGGGGTAGCGATGAGCAGTTCTTC.

The table lists this clone with a few counts. The chain carries TRBV11-3 and TRBJ2-7; 7 nucleotides match TRBD1. The J segment lost 3 bases and the V segment lost 8 bases, leaving 1 base of the junction unmatched. Germline lookup yields CDR1 SGHNT and CDR2 YENEEA. The CDR3 has 11 residues. CDR3 in DNA: TGTGCCAGCCGACAGGGCTACGAGCAGTACTTC. Translating gives CASRQGYEQYF.

The chain employs TRBV7-6 and TRBJ2-1; 10 nucleotides align to TRBD2. CDR3 length equals 15 residues. From germline, CDR1 is SGHVS and CDR2 FNYEAQ. The trim removed 2 bases at V and 3 bases at J, leaving 1 base unmatched. The DNA for the CDR3 is TGTGCCAGCAGCTTAATAGCGGGAGGCTACAATGAGCAGTTCTTC. Amino acid sequence: CASSLIAGGYNEQFF.

This clone was found once. V usage is TRBV11-1 and J usage is TRBJ1-2; D not resolved. The V gene's germline CDR1 is SGHAT and CDR2 FQDESV (reference sequence). Trimming took 1 base from V and 10 from J, leaving 13 bases between them. CDR3 size: 13 residues. CDR3: CASSLGREADYTF. CDR3 in DNA: TGTGCCAGCAGCTTAGGACGGGAGGCAGACTACACCTTC.

The gene calls are TRBV13 and TRBJ2-7; 9 positions agree with TRBD1. V lost 4 bases and J lost 5; bases outside the gene matches: 6. Germline values: CDR1 PRHDT, CDR2 FYEKMQ (reference sequence). CDR3 length: 14 residues. The DNA of the CDR3 is TGTGCCAGCAGCTACCCGACAGGGGGGAACGAGCAGTACTTC. Translated: CASSYPTGGNEQYF.

V usage is TRBV7-3 and J usage is TRBJ2-3; no definite D call. This CDR3 comprises 13 residues. V dropped 2 bases and J dropped 6 bases, with 9 bases sitting between them. Germline CDR1 is SGHTA and CDR2 is FQGTGA. CDR3 in DNA: TGTGCCAGCAGCTTAGGAGTAGTTGATACGCAGTATTTT. Protein product: CASSLGVVDTQYF.

This clone was seen a handful of times. The V and J genes are TRBV2 and TRBJ2-7; 7 positions match TRBD1. The germline gives CDR1 SNHLY, CDR2 FYNNEI. The CDR3 runs to 12 residues. V shed 5 bases, J shed 2 bases, and the junction held 0 bases outside the gene matches. CDR3 loop: CASSTGAYEQYF. Here the CDR3 DNA reads TGTGCCAGCAGTACAGGGGCCTACGAGCAGTACTTC.